A selection of T cell receptor beta chains follows, all from one sample in a study of blood T cell repertoires in COVID-19. Clones were read by immunoSEQ multiplex PCR, and TCRdb kept only the in-frame ones, dropping some. This table has 200,000 to 250,000 clones, 84% appearing once. The sample consisted of peripheral blood. Receptors originate from a woman in her sixties or seventies who had recovered from COVID-19. Each CDR3 is given with its conserved first and last residue. The D gene is left open where the match is weak. Size is omitted from some rows. Given values are once, few, many or a class for expanded clones.

J: TRBJ1-4; D: TRBD1; V: TRBV9; size: -; CDR3: CASSARDSYNEKLFF; DNA: TGTGCCAGCAGCGCACGGGACAGCTATAATGAAAAACTGTTTTTT
J: TRBJ2-3; D: TRBD1; V: TRBV5-5; size: -; CDR3: CASSLEGTGVVDTQYF; DNA: TGTGCCAGCAGCTTGGAAGGGACAGGGGTAGTAGATACGCAGTATTTT
J: TRBJ2-4; D: -; V: TRBV10-3; size: -; CDR3: CATKREQRDIQYF; DNA: TGTGCCACCAAGAGGGAACAGCGGGACATTCAGTACTTC
J: TRBJ2-7; D: TRBD1; V: TRBV6-5; size: -; CDR3: CASKHRDRGDYEQYF; DNA: TGTGCCAGCAAGCATAGGGACAGGGGGGACTACGAGCAGTACTTC
J: TRBJ2-3; D: -; V: TRBV6-1; size: once; CDR3: CASSEEYTDTQYF; DNA: TGTGCCAGCAGTGAAGAATACACAGATACGCAGTATTTT
J: TRBJ2-5; D: -; V: TRBV7-9; size: -; CDR3: CASSLLTDTGTQYF; DNA: TGTGCCAGCAGCTTATTGACGGACACGGGGACCCAGTACTTC
J: TRBJ1-4; D: -; V: TRBV4-1; size: -; CDR3: CASSPRAYWEEKLFF; DNA: TGCGCCAGCAGCCCGCGGGCCTACTGGGAGGAAAAACTGTTTTTT
J: TRBJ2-7; D: -; V: TRBV6-6; size: -; CDR3: CASSYSRGAHYEQYF; DNA: TGTGCCAGCAGTTACTCCCGGGGGGCACACTACGAGCAGTACTTC
J: TRBJ2-6; D: -; V: TRBV5-6; size: -; CDR3: CASSQSKSSGANVLTF; DNA: TGTGCCAGCAGCCAAAGCAAGAGCTCTGGGGCCAACGTCCTGACTTTC
J: TRBJ2-5; D: -; V: TRBV7-2; size: -; CDR3: CASSLRPGGETQYF; DNA: TGTGCCAGCAGCTTACGGCCTGGGGGGGAGACCCAGTACTTC
J: TRBJ2-3; D: -; V: TRBV27; size: -; CDR3: CACRGSGTDTQYF; DNA: TGTGCCTGCCGGGGGAGTGGCACAGATACGCAGTATTTT
J: TRBJ2-2; D: -; V: TRBV11-2; size: -; CDR3: CASSIPTGFRTGELFF; DNA: TGTGCCAGCAGCATCCCGACGGGGTTCCGAACCGGGGAGCTGTTTTTT
J: TRBJ2-7; D: -; V: TRBV29-1; size: -; CDR3: CSVRVSSYEQYF; DNA: TGCAGCGTTCGCGTGTCCTCCTACGAGCAGTACTTC
J: TRBJ2-4; D: -; V: TRBV7-8; size: -; CDR3: CASSLDRAKNIQYF; DNA: TGTGCCAGCAGCCTGGACAGAGCCAAAAACATTCAGTACTTC
J: TRBJ1-6; D: -; V: TRBV19; size: -; CDR3: CASSLRDNNSPLHF; DNA: TGTGCCAGTAGTCTCCGGGACAATAATTCACCCCTCCACTTT
J: TRBJ2-1; D: TRBD2; V: TRBV10-3; size: -; CDR3: CAISESGGGVYEQFF; DNA: TGTGCCATCAGTGAGTCGGGCGGGGGAGTCTATGAGCAGTTCTTC
J: TRBJ1-4; D: -; V: TRBV12-3/TRBV12-4; size: -; CDR3: CASSLRRNEKLFF; DNA: TGTGCCAGCAGTTTAAGGAGAAATGAAAAACTGTTTTTT
J: TRBJ2-7; D: TRBD2; V: TRBV9; size: -; CDR3: CASSVGPLAGAVPGYEQYF; DNA: TGTGCCAGCAGCGTAGGTCCCCTAGCGGGGGCGGTGCCTGGGTACGAGCAGTACTTC
J: TRBJ1-1; D: TRBD1; V: TRBV12-3/TRBV12-4; size: -; CDR3: CASRYTGGTEAFF; DNA: TGTGCCAGCAGATACACAGGGGGCACTGAAGCTTTCTTT
J: TRBJ2-5; D: -; V: TRBV19; size: once; CDR3: CASPGVWPNQCSETQYF; DNA: TGTGCCAGCCCAGGTGTTTGGCCTAATCAATGCTCAGAGACCCAGTACTTC
J: TRBJ1-6; D: TRBD1; V: TRBV18; size: once; CDR3: CASSEGAQNSPLHF; DNA: TGTGCCAGCTCAGAGGGGGCGCAAAATTCACCCCTCCACTTT
J: TRBJ2-1; D: -; V: TRBV4-1; size: -; CDR3: CASSQGGIREQFF; DNA: TGCGCCAGCAGCCAAGGCGGCATCCGGGAGCAGTTCTTC
J: TRBJ2-5; D: -; V: TRBV6-5; size: -; CDR3: CASAAGYQETQYF; DNA: TGTGCCAGCGCTGCCGGGTACCAAGAGACCCAGTACTTC
J: TRBJ2-1; D: TRBD2; V: TRBV6-1; size: few; CDR3: CASSELAGGPNEQFF; DNA: TGTGCCAGCAGTGAACTAGCGGGGGGCCCCAATGAGCAGTTCTTC
J: TRBJ2-2; D: TRBD1; V: TRBV7-9; size: -; CDR3: CASSSGTGFTGELFF; DNA: TGTGCCAGCAGCTCCGGGACAGGGTTTACCGGGGAGCTGTTTTTT
J: TRBJ1-2; D: -; V: TRBV7-9; size: few; CDR3: CASSFQGNYGYTF; DNA: TGTGCCAGCAGCTTTCAGGGTAACTATGGCTACACCTTC
J: TRBJ2-1; D: TRBD2; V: TRBV3-1/TRBV3-2; size: once; CDR3: CASSRPLAGDLNEQFF; DNA: TGTGCCAGCAGCCGCCCACTAGCGGGGGATTTGAATGAGCAGTTCTTC
J: TRBJ1-1; D: -; V: TRBV6-2/TRBV6-3; size: few; CDR3: CASSYERRLLNTEAFF; DNA: TGTGCCAGCAGTTACGAGCGCCGGCTCTTGAACACTGAAGCTTTCTTT
J: TRBJ2-4; D: -; V: TRBV9; size: -; CDR3: CASSRPSGGQNIQYF; DNA: TGTGCCAGCAGCAGGCCCTCGGGGGGCCAAAACATTCAGTACTTC
J: TRBJ1-1; D: -; V: TRBV18; size: -; CDR3: CASSPASPSASTEAFF; DNA: TGTGCCAGCTCACCGGCCAGTCCTAGTGCAAGTACTGAAGCTTTCTTT
J: TRBJ2-5; D: TRBD2; V: TRBV6-6; size: -; CDR3: CASSRRGSGTSGGAGETQYF; DNA: TGTGCCAGCAGCCGTCGAGGGTCCGGGACTAGCGGGGGGGCCGGAGAGACCCAGTACTTC
J: TRBJ1-4; D: TRBD1; V: TRBV9; size: -; CDR3: CASSSWTGGNPNEKLFF; DNA: TGTGCCAGCAGCTCATGGACAGGCGGGAATCCTAATGAAAAACTGTTTTTT
J: TRBJ2-5; D: TRBD2; V: TRBV11-2; size: -; CDR3: CASSPGGAGETQYF; DNA: TGTGCCAGCAGCCCGGGGGGGGCCGGAGAGACCCAGTACTTC
J: TRBJ1-2; D: -; V: TRBV3-1/TRBV3-2; size: once; CDR3: CASSTERGGYTF; DNA: TGTGCCAGCAGCACGGAAAGAGGGGGCTACACCTTC
J: TRBJ1-3; D: -; V: TRBV7-8; size: -; CDR3: CASSPLSGGGNTIYF; DNA: TGTGCCAGCAGCCCCCTTTCGGGGGGAGGAAACACCATATATTTT
J: TRBJ2-1; D: TRBD2; V: TRBV27; size: -; CDR3: CASSLRGTINEQFF; DNA: TGTGCCAGCAGTTTACGAGGGACTATCAATGAGCAGTTCTTC
J: TRBJ1-2; D: TRBD1; V: TRBV5-1; size: -; CDR3: CASSLGDRAYGYTF; DNA: TGCGCCAGCAGCTTGGGTGACAGGGCCTATGGCTACACCTTC
J: TRBJ1-2; D: TRBD1; V: TRBV6-5; size: once; CDR3: CASSYSTGGHGYTF; DNA: TGTGCCAGCAGTTACTCGACAGGGGGGCATGGCTACACCTTC
J: TRBJ2-5; D: -; V: TRBV2; size: -; CDR3: CASSEDHREETQYF; DNA: TGTGCCAGCAGTGAAGACCACAGGGAAGAGACCCAGTACTTC
J: TRBJ2-1; D: TRBD2; V: TRBV5-5; size: -; CDR3: CASSSSRAGGNQYNEQFF; DNA: TGTGCCAGCAGCTCCTCAAGAGCGGGGGGGAATCAATACAATGAGCAGTTCTTC
J: TRBJ1-2; D: -; V: TRBV12-3/TRBV12-4; size: -; CDR3: CASRSTGTHGYTF; DNA: TGTGCCAGCAGGTCCACAGGGACCCATGGCTACACCTTC
J: TRBJ1-2; D: -; V: TRBV11-2; size: few; CDR3: CASSPPGYGYTF; DNA: TGTGCCAGCAGCCCCCCGGGCTATGGCTACACCTTC
J: TRBJ1-5; D: -; V: TRBV6-1; size: -; CDR3: CASSEVRGQHF; DNA: TGTGCCAGCAGTGAAGTCAGGGGCCAGCATTTT
J: TRBJ2-1; D: TRBD2; V: TRBV2; size: -; CDR3: CASRSAGGSDEQFF; DNA: TGTGCCAGCAGGTCTGCGGGGGGAAGCGATGAGCAGTTCTTC
J: TRBJ2-1; D: -; V: TRBV25-1; size: -; CDR3: CASRYYNEQFF; DNA: TGTGCCAGCAGATATTACAATGAGCAGTTCTTC
J: TRBJ2-2; D: -; V: TRBV5-6; size: -; CDR3: CASSLRGGADTGELFF; DNA: TGTGCCAGCAGCTTAAGAGGGGGGGCTGACACCGGGGAGCTGTTTTTT
J: TRBJ2-2; D: TRBD1; V: TRBV19; size: -; CDR3: CASSRDRVWSGELFF; DNA: TGTGCCAGTAGTAGGGACAGGGTTTGGTCCGGGGAGCTGTTTTTT
J: TRBJ2-1; D: -; V: TRBV5-4; size: -; CDR3: CASSRQGNEQFF; DNA: TGTGCCAGCAGCAGGCAGGGCAATGAGCAGTTCTTC
J: TRBJ2-3; D: -; V: TRBV4-3; size: -; CDR3: CASSQDRGGGTDTQYF; DNA: TGCGCCAGCAGCCAAGACAGAGGGGGTGGTACAGATACGCAGTATTTT